This TCR beta chain was identified during a study of OX40 agonist ivuxolimab in advanced cancers. General observations from the study: Certain nonresponding patients likewise had low normalized T-cell clonal expansion.

In regard to this clone: Its antigen is not known.

Trimming removed 5 bases from V and 8 bases from J, with 12 bases in between. Germline V gene lookup returns CDR1 GTSNPN and CDR2 SVGIG (reference sequence). This CDR3 is 12 amino acids long. Autoimmune disease history or systemic immunosuppression led to patients being barred. With baseline, cycle 4 day 1, and cycle 7 day 1 as timepoints, blood was sampled. Profiling relied on immunoSEQ multiplex PCR, and the TCRdb table lists in-frame clones only, not all of them. This repertoire shows about 68,000 clones, around 90% found once; its top ten account for around 0.31%. Sequenced here: CD4+ or CD8+ T cells sorted from blood, sampled in a trial of the OX40 agonist ivuxolimab. This clonotype was obtained from an adult with an advanced solid tumor such as melanoma, head and neck, liver or kidney cancer. The chain carries TRBV30 and TRBJ1-4; no clear D gene. CDR3 DNA: TGTGCCTGGGCCATCGTCGGAGAAAAACTGTTTTTT. Protein: CAWAIVGEKLFF.